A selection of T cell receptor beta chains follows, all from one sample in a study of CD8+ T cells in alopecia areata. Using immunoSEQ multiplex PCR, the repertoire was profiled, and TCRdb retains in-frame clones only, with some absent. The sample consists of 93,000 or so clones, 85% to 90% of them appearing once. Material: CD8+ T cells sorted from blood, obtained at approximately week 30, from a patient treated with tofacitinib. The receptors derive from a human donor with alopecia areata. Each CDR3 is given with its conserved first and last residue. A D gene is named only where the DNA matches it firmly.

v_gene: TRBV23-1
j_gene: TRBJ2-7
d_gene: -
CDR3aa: CASSLFGYFQDFKSSYEQYF

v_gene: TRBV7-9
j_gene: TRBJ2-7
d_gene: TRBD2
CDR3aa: CASSLALAGGPDYEQYF

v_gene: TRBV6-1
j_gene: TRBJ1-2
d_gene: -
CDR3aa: CASTTNLGYTF

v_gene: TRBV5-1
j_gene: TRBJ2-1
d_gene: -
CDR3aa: CASSPTRAYNEQFF

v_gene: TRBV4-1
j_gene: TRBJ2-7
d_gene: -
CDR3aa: CASSQESQGFNEQYF

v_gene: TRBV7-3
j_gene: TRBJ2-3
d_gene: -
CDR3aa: CASSLLGTDTQYF

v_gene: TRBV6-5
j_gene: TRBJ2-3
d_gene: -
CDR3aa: CASSDSDTDTQYF

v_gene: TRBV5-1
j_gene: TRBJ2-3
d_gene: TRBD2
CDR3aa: CASSLDSGGPSTDTQYF

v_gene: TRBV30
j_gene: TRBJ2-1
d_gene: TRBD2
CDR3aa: CAWSLLTGTSVYNEQFF

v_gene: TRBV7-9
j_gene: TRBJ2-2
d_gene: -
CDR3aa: CASSPRGPDSRTGELFF

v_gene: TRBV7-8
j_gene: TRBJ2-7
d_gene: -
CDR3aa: CASSTHTGSLSYEQYF

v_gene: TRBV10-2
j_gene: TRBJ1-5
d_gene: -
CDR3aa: CASSESRALNQPQHF

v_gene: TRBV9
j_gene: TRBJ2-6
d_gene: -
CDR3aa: CASSGYSSGANVLTF

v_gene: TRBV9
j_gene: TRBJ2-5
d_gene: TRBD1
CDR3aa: CASSVPGTGGRETQYF

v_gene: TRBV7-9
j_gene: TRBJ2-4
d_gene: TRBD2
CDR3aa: CASSPLAGGTNIQYF

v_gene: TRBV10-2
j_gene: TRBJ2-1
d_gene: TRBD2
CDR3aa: CASAGLAIFEQFF

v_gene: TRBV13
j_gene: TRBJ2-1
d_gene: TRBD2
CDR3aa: CASSSRRGGPGNEQFF

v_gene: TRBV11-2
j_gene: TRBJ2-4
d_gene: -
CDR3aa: CASSLVGGIGTTQYF

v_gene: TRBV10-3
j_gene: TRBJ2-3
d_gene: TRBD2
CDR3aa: CAISVDPGTSGGTDTQYF

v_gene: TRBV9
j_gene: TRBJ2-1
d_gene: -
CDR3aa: CASSSAGGGSEQFF

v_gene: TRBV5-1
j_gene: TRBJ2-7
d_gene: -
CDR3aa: CASSFGGTADEQYF

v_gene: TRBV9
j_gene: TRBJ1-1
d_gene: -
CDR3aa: CASSGTQGTAFF

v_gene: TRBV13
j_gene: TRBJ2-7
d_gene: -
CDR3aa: CASSPNRAYEQYF

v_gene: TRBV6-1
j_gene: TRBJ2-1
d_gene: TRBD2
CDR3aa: CASSESRLAGGSEQFF

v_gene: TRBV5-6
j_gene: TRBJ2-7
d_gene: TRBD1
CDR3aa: CVSTSGTGNYEQYF

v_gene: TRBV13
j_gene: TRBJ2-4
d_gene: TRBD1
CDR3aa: CASSPTGQGNIQYF

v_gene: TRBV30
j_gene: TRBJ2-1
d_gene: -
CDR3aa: CAWSPTRGNEQFF

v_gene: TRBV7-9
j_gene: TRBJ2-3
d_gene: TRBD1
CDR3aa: CASRPEGASTDTQYF

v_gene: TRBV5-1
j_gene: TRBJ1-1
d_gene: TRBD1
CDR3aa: CASSLRFRGYYSFYTEAFF

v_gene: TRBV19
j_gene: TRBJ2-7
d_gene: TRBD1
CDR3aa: CASRDRSSYEQYF

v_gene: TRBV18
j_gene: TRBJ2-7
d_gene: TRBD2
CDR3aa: CASSGTAAGDEQYF

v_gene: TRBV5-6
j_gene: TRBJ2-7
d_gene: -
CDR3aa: CASSSSSYEQYF

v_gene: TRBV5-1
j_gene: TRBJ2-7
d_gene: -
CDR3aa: CASSFWTAEDYEQYF

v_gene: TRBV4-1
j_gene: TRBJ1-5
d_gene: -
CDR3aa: CASSQDSGAFNQPQHF

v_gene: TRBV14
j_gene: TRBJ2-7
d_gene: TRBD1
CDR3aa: CASSQAGTGYEQYF

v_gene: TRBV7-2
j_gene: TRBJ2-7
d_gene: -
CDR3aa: CASSLNRFHEQYF

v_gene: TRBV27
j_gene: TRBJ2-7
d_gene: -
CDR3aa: CASSLRPREDISYEQYF

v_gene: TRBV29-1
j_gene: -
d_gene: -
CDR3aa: CSVEGDDRSSYEQYF

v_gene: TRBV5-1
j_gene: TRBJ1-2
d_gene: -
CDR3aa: CASSATGNGYTF

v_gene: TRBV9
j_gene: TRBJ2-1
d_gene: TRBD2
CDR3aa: CASSVETSPNNEQFF